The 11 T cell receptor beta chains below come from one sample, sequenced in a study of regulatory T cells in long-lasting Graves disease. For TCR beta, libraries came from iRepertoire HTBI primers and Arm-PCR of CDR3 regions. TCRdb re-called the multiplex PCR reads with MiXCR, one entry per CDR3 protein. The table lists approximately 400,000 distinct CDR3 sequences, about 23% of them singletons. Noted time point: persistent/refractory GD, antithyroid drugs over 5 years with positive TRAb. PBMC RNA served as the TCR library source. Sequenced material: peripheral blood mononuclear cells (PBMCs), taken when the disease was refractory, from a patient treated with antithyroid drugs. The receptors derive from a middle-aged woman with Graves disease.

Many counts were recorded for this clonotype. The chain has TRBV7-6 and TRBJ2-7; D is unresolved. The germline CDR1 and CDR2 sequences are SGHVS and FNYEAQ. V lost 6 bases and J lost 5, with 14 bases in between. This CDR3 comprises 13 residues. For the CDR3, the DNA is TGTGCCAGCAGTCCCGGGCCAAGCAACGAGCAGTACTTC. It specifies CASSPGPSNEQYF. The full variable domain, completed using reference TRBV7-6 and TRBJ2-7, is GAGVSQSPRYKVTKRGQDVALRCDPISGHVSLYWYRQALGQGPEFLTYFNYEAQQDKSGLPNDRFSAERPEGSISTLTIQRTEQRDSAMYRCASSPGPSNEQYFGPGTRLTVT.

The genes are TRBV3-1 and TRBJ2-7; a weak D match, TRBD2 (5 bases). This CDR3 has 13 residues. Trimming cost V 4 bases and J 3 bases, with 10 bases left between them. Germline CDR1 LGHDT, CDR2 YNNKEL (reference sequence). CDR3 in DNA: TGTGCCAGCAGCCCCGCCGAGGGCTACGAGCAGTACTTC. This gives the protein CASSPAEGYEQYF.

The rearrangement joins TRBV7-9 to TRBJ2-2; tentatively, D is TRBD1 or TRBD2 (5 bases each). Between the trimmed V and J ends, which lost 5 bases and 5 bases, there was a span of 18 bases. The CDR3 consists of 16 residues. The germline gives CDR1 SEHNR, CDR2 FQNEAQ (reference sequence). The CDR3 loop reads CASSSWSGGFTGELFF. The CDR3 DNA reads TGTGCCAGCAGCAGTTGGAGTGGGGGTTTTACCGGGGAGCTGTTTTTT.

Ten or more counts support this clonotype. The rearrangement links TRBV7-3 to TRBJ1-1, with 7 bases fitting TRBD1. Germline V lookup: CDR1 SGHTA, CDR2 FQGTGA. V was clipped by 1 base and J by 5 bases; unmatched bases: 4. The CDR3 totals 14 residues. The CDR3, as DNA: TGTGCCAGCAGCTTAAAGGGCAGGGGGACTGAAGCTTTCTTT. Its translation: CASSLKGRGTEAFF.

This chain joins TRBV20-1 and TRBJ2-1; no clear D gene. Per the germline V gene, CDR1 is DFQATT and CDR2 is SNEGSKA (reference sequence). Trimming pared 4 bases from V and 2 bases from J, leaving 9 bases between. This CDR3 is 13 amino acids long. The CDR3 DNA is TGCAGTGCTAACAAGCCGGCCTACAATGAGCAGTTCTTC. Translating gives CSANKPAYNEQFF.

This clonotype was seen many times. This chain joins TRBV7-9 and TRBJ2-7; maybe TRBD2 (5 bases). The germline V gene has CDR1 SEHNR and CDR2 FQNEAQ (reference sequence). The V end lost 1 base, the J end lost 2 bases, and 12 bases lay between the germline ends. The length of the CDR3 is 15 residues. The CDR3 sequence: CASSLEGLSAYEQYF. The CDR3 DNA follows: TGTGCCAGCAGCTTAGAAGGACTGTCAGCCTACGAGCAGTACTTC.

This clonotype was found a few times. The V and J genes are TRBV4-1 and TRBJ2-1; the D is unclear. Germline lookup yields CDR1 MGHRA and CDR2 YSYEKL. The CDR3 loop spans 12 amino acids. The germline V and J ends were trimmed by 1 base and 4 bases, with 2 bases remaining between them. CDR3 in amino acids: CASSQVYNEQFF. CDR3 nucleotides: TGCGCCAGCAGCCAAGTATACAATGAGCAGTTCTTC.

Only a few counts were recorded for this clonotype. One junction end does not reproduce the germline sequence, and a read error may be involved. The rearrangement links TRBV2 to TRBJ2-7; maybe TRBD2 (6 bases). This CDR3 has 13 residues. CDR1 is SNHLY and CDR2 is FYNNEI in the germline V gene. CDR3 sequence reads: CASSSFRDSGQYF. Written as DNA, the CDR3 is TGCGCCAGCAGCTCCTTCCGGGACTCAGGGCAGTACTTC.

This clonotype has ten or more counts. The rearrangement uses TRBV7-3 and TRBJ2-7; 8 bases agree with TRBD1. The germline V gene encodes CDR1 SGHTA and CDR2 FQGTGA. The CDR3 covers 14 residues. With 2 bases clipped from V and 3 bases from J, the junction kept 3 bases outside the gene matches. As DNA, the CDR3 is TGTGCCAGCAGCTTAGGGGGGACAGGCTACGAGCAGTACTTC. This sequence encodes CASSLGGTGYEQYF.

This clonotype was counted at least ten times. CDR3 in amino acids: CASSPTAATYEQYF. In DNA, the CDR3 is TGTGCCAGCAGCCCTACCGCGGCTACCTACGAGCAGTACTTC. The chain employs TRBV11-2 and TRBJ2-7, with D unclear. The CDR3 extends over 14 amino acids. V lost 5 bases and J 2 bases, leaving 13 bases between the germline ends. Germline V CDR1 and CDR2: SGHAT, FQNNGV.

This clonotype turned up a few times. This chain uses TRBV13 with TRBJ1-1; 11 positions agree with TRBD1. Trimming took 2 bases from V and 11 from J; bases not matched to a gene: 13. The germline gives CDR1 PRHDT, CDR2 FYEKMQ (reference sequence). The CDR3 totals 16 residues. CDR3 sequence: CASSLTRDRGIRMAFF. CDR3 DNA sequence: TGTGCCAGCAGCTTAACAAGGGACAGGGGGATACGGATGGCTTTCTTT.